A single T cell receptor beta chain is shown here with its context. This entry is derived from a study of cytomegalovirus exposure and HLA in healthy donors. Trimming took off 3 bases at V and 4 bases at J, with 13 bases between the two ends. Germline V lookup: CDR1 KGHSH, CDR2 LQKENI. This CDR3 contains 14 residues. The PCR was carried out with 60 Vbeta primers and 13 Jbeta primers. Assay used: immunoSEQ multiplex PCR; TCRdb lists only in-frame clones, some missing. This sample has 200,000 to 250,000 clones, with 77% found just once. The receptor's source is a woman aged 60-75 years in good health and CMV-seropositive. The chain is built from TRBV18 and TRBJ2-7, with TRBD1 as a possible D gene (7 bases). Sequenced sample: PBMCs. CDR3 DNA sequence: TGTGCCAGCTCACCTGAGGGGGCGGGATACGAGCAGTACTTC. It specifies CASSPEGAGYEQYF.